Listed below are T cell receptor beta chains from one sample, sequenced in a study of T cell responses to AZD1222 COVID-19 vaccine. Profiled with immunoSEQ multiplex PCR; TCRdb holds only in-frame clones, not every one. The sample carries approximately 190,000 clones, over 80% recorded once. This specimen consisted of peripheral blood, obtained on day 0 of MenACWY control vaccination. These receptors came from an adult in good health. Both conserved end residues are part of each CDR3. The D gene is left open where the match is weak. The size field is filled for only some rows; it gives once, few, many or a size class.

>NA|TRBJ2-3|NA|TRBV12-3/TRBV12-4
TGTGCCAGCAGTTTTGTCACAGATACGCAGTATTTT
CASSFVTDTQYF
>NA|TRBJ1-2|TRBD1|TRBV7-3
TGTGCCAGCAGCTCCTCCCCGGGACAGGGATTTGGCTTCACCTTC
CASSSSPGQGFGFTF
>NA|TRBJ1-5|NA|TRBV6-2/TRBV6-3
TGTGCCAGCAGTTATACAGGGAAGGGGGATCAGCCCCAGCATTTT
CASSYTGKGDQPQHF
>few|TRBJ2-7|NA|TRBV2
TGTGCCAGCAGTTTTTCAGGGTTCCACGAGCAGTACTTC
CASSFSGFHEQYF
>NA|TRBJ2-2|TRBD1|TRBV5-1
TGCGCCAGCAGCGGACAGGGGAGCCCCGGGGAGCTGTTTTTT
CASSGQGSPGELFF
>NA|TRBJ2-5|TRBD2|TRBV27
TGTGCCAGCAGTTTATTGGCTAGCGGGAGTGGGGAGACCCAGTACTTC
CASSLLASGSGETQYF
>NA|TRBJ2-3|NA|TRBV7-9
TGTGCCGGTCTAGCGAACACAGATACGCAGTATTTT
CAGLANTDTQYF
>NA|TRBJ2-7|NA|TRBV3-1/TRBV3-2
TGTGCCAGCAGCCAAGAGGCGAGTTCCTACGAGCAGTACTTC
CASSQEASSYEQYF
>NA|TRBJ2-1|NA|TRBV5-1
TGCGCCAGCAGCTTGTGGCAGGGTACCTACAATGAGCAGTTCTTC
CASSLWQGTYNEQFF
>NA|TRBJ2-1|TRBD2|TRBV5-1
TGCGCCAGCTCCGGGACTAGCGGTATCGAGCAGTTCTTC
CASSGTSGIEQFF
>once|TRBJ1-6|NA|TRBV18
TGTGCCAGCTCGCTCAGCGAGAATTCACCCCTCCACTTT
CASSLSENSPLHF
>NA|TRBJ1-2|NA|TRBV28
TGTGCCAGCAGTTTAGACCCATCGTATGGCTACACCTTC
CASSLDPSYGYTF
>NA|TRBJ2-3|NA|TRBV7-2
TGTGCCAGCAGCATAACAGATACGCAGTATTTT
CASSITDTQYF
>NA|TRBJ2-2|TRBD1|TRBV27
TGTGCCAGCAGTAAGTTACAGGGGGCTGCTAGCACCGGGGAGCTGTTTTTT
CASSKLQGAASTGELFF
>NA|TRBJ1-6|TRBD1|TRBV6-5
TGTGCCAGCAGTTACTCGAGGACAGGGGATTCACCCCTCCACTTT
CASSYSRTGDSPLHF
>NA|TRBJ1-1|NA|TRBV6-5
TGTGCCAGCACCCCGTTCGGGTTGACTGAAGCTTTCTTT
CASTPFGLTEAFF
>NA|TRBJ2-7|TRBD2|TRBV5-1
TGCGCCAGCAGTACCGGGACTAGCGGGAGTACGGACGAGCAGTACTTC
CASSTGTSGSTDEQYF
>NA|TRBJ2-7|NA|TRBV27
TGTGCCAGCAGACGGAACAGGGTTCACGAGCAGTACTTC
CASRRNRVHEQYF
>NA|TRBJ2-1|NA|TRBV6-5
TGTGCCAGCAGTTACACCGGTGGAAATGAGCAGTTCTTC
CASSYTGGNEQFF
>NA|TRBJ2-7|TRBD1|TRBV5-6
TGTGCCAGCAGCTTTAGAGGACAGGGGAGGTACGAGCAGTACTTC
CASSFRGQGRYEQYF
>NA|TRBJ2-1|NA|TRBV2
TGTGCCAGCAGTGAAGCGCTAGGCGGAAATGAGCAGTTCTTC
CASSEALGGNEQFF